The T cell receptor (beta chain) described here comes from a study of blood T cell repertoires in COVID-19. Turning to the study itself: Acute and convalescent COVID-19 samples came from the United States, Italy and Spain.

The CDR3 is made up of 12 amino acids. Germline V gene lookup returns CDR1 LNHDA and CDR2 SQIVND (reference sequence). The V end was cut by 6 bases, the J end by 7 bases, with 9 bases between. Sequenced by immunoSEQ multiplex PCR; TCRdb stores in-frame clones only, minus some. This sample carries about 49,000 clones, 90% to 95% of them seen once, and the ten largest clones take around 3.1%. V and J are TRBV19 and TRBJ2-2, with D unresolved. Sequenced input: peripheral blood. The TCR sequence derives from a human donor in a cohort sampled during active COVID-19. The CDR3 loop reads CASSQEHGELFF. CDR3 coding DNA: TGTGCCAGTAGCCAGGAACACGGGGAGCTGTTTTTT.